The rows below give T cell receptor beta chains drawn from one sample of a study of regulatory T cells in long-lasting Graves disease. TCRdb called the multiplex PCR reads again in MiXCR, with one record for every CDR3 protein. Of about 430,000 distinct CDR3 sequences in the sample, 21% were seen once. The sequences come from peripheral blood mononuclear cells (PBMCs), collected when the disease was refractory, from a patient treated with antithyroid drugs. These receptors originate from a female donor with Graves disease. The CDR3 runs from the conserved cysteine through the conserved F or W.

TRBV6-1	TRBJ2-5	CASSGGTGGGETQYF
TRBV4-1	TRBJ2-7	CASSQGPAGDYEQYF
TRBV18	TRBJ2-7	CASSPTDEQYF
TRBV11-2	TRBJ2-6	CASSLDGRGANVLTF
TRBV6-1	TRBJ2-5	CASSTSSGRPWETQYF
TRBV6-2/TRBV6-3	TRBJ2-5	CASSGLAAQETQYF
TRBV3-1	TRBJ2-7	CASRRSGTASYEQYF
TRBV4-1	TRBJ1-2	CASSQVGREEGYTF
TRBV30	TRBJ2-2	CAWSVGGSTGELFF
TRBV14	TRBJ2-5	CASSQVPGLAGGPETQYF
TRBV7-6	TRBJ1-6	CASSLAARRHNSPLHF
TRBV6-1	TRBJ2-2	CASSLLGQTTNTGELFF
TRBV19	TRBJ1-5	CASSPTGTEINQPQHF
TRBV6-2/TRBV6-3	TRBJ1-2	CASRHTDRYGYTF
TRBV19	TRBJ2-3	CASSSLTGLKRDTQYF
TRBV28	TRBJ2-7	CASSLDRGGDEQYF
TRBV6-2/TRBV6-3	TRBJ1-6	CASSLGALPDSALHF
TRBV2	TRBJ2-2	CASSEQGSNTGELFF
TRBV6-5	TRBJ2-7	CASSYAKTSGSSYEQYF
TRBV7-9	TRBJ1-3	CASSSYLTGLGNTIYF
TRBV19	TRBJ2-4	CASSTVAGGPNIQYF
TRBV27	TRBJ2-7	CASKSDILGYEQYF
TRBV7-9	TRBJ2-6	CASSTGTGGVRSGANVLTF
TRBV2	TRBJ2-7	CASSEARPGHSGEQYF
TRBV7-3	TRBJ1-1	CASSLKSGGTAFF
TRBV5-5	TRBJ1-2	CTSSLARRRDYGYTF
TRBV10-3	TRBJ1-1	CAISAQENTEAFF
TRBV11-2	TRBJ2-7	CASTNSAGVAGVPYEQYF
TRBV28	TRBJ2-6	CASSFSSGQGFLVLTF
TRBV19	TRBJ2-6	CASSGTSTSGANVLTF
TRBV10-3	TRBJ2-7	CAISESGTPGGEQYF
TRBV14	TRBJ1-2	CASSQDPFMAGYTF
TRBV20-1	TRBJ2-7	CSARDLGLAGETPEQYF
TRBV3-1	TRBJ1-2	CASSQDSADRGHEGYGYTF
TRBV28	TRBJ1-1	CASSFFGRRDTEAFF
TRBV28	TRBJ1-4	CASTAGTTTNEKLFF
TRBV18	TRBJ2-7	CASSPTPQGSEYF
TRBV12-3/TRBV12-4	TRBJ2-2	CASSDLAGGPITGELFF
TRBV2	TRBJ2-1	CASSILGLGGINEQFF
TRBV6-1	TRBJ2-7	CASSRRATPPYEQYF
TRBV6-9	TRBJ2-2	CASSFSAGELLF
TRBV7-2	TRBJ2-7	CASSLVGQAYEQYF
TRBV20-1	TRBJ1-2	CSANPGQRRVYTF
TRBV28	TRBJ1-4	CASRTGQGEEKLFF
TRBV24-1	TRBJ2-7	CATSDLTSSEQYF
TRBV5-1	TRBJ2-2	CASSLEVGTGELFF
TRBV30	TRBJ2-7	CAWSVPGTSAYEQYF
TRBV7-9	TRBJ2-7	CASSPPEGLAGENYEQYF
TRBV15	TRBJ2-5	CATSTGGGAQETQYF
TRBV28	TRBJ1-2	CASSSPGQGILNYGYTF
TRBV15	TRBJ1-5	CATSRDLGRGNQPQHF
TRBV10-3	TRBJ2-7	CAISDDPGRQSSYEQYF
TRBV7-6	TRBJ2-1	CASSLKPSGTYNEQFF
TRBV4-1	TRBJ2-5	CASSQEALAGQETQYF
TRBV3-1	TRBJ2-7	CASSKGETSGRLWEQYF